This is a list of T cell receptor beta chains from one sample in a study of blood T cells in healthy people across ages. TCRdb re-derived calls from the 5' RACE reads in MiXCR, one entry per CDR3 protein. The data show around 800,000 distinct CDR3 sequences, 25% to 30% seen once. These data were also reused for a study on T cells of mothers and their children.

The sample consisted of blood. These receptor sequences come from a boy younger than 18 in good health. CDR3s include the opening cysteine and the closing phenylalanine or tryptophan. D genes are given only for firm matches. Part of the rows lack a size; the others show once, few, many or a class for expanded clones.

abundance	d_gene	v_gene	j_gene	CDR3aa	CDR3nt
few	.	TRBV6-1	TRBJ2-7	CAGAGDGFSYEQYF	TGTGCCGGGGCCGGGGACGGGTTCTCCTACGAGCAGTACTTC
.	.	TRBV12-3/TRBV12-4	TRBJ1-2	CASSLENTVYGYTF	TGTGCCAGCAGTTTAGAGAATACTGTCTATGGCTACACCTTC
.	.	TRBV6-5	TRBJ2-5	CTSSYSNGEGTQYF	TGTACCAGCAGTTACTCGAATGGGGAAGGGACCCAGTACTTC
many	.	TRBV28	TRBJ2-7	CASSSRGKQYF	TGTGCCAGCAGTTCCCGCGGGAAGCAGTACTTC
few	.	TRBV6-6	TRBJ1-5	CASSYTASGQPQHF	TGTGCCAGCAGTTATACAGCGTCGGGACAGCCCCAGCATTTT
.	TRBD1	TRBV20-1	TRBJ1-1	CSAEITGENTEAFF	TGCAGTGCTGAGATAACAGGGGAAAACACTGAAGCTTTCTTT
few	.	TRBV12-3/TRBV12-4	TRBJ2-6	CASSVRVAGANVLTF	TGTGCCAGCAGTGTAAGGGTGGCTGGGGCCAACGTCCTGACTTTC
few	TRBD1	TRBV30	TRBJ2-7	CAWSAGDSHYEQYF	TGTGCCTGGAGTGCAGGGGACAGCCACTACGAGCAGTACTTC
.	.	TRBV12-3/TRBV12-4	TRBJ2-1	CASSRGPLDEQFF	TGTGCCAGCAGTCGAGGACCCCTCGATGAGCAGTTCTTC
few	TRBD2	TRBV28	TRBJ2-5	CATWGEREPRGEYF	TGTGCCACTTGGGGGGAGCGGGAACCAAGAGGAGAGTACTTC
.	.	TRBV29-1	TRBJ2-7	CSVEGDSHEQYF	TGCAGCGTTGAAGGGGACTCTCACGAGCAGTACTTC